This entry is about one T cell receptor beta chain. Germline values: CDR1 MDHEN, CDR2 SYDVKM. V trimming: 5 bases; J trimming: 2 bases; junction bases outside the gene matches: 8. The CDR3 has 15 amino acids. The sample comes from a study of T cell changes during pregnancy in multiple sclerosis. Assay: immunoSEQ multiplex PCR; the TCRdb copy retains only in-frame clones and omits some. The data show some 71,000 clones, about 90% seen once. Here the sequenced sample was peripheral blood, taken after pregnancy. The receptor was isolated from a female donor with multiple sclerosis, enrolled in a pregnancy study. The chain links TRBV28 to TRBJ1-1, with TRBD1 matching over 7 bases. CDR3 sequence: CASSPGTASNTEAFF. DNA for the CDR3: TGTGCCAGCAGTCCCGGGACAGCAAGTAACACTGAAGCTTTCTTT. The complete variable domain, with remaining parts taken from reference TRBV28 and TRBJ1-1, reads DVKVTQSSRYLVKRTGEKVFLECVQDMDHENMFWYRQDPGLGLRLIYFSYDVKMKEKGDIPEGYSVSREKKERFSLILESASTNQTSMYLCASSPGTASNTEAFFGQGTRLTVV.